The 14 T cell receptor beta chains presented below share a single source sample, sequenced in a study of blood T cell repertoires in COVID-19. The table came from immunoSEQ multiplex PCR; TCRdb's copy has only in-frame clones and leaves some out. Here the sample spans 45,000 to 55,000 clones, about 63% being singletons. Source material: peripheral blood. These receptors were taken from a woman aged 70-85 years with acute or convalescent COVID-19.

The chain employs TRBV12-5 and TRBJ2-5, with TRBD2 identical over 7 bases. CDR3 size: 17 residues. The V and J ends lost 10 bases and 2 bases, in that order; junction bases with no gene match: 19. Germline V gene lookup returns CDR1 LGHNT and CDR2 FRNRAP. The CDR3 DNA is TGTGCTACCACTCTACTGACCCGGGAGGACGGTCAAGAGACCCAGTACTTC. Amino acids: CATTLLTREDGQETQYF.

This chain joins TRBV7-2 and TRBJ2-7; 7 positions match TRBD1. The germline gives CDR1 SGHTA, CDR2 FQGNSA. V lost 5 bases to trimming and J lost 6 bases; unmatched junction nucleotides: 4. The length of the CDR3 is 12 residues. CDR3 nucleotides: TGTGCCAGCAGCGCCTACAGGGGCGAGCAGTACTTC. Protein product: CASSAYRGEQYF.

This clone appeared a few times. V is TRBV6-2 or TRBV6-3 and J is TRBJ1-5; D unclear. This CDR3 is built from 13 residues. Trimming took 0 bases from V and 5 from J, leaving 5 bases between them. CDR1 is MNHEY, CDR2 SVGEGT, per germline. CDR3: CASSYSRDQPQHF. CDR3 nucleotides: TGTGCCAGCAGTTACTCTCGCGATCAGCCCCAGCATTTT.

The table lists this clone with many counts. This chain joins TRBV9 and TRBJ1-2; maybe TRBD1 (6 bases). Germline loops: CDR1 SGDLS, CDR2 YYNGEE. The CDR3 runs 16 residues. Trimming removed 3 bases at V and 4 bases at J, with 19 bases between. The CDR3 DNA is TGTGCCAGCAGCGCTGCCGGGACACCGACGACCTATGGCTACACCTTC. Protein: CASSAAGTPTTYGYTF.

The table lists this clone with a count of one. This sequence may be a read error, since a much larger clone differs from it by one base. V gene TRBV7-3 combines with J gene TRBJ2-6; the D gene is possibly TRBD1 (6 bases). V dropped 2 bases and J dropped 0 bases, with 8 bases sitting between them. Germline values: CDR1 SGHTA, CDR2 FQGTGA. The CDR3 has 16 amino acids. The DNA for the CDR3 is TGTGCCAGCAGCTTAGACAGGAGCTCTGGGGCCAACGTCCTGACTTTC. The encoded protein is CASSLDRSSGANVLTF.

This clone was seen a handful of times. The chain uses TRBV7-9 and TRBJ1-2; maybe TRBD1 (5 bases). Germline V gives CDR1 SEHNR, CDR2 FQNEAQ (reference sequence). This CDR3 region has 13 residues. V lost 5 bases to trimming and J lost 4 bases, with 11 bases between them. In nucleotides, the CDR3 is TGTGCCAGCAGCCCTTCAGGGATCTATGGCTACACCTTC. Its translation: CASSPSGIYGYTF.

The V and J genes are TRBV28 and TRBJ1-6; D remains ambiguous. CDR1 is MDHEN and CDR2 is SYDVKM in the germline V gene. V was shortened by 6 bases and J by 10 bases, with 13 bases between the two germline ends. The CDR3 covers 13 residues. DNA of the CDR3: TGTGCCAGCAGGGGAGGGCAACGATCACCCCTCCACTTT. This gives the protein CASRGGQRSPLHF.

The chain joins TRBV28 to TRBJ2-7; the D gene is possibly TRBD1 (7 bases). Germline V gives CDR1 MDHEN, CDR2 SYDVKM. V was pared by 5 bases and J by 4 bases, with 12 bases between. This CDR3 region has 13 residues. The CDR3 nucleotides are TGTGCCAGCAGTCTCAGGGGGGCTTACGAGCAGTACTTC. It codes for CASSLRGAYEQYF.

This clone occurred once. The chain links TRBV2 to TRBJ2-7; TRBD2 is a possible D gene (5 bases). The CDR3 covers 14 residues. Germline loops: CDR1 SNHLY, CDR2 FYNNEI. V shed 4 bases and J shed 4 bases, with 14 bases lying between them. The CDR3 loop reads CASSASGSLYEQYF. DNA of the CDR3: TGTGCCAGCAGTGCGAGCGGATCCCTTTACGAGCAGTACTTC.

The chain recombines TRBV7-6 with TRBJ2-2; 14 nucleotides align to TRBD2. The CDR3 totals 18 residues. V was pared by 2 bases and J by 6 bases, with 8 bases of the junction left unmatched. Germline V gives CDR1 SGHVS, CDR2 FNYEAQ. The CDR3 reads CASSLQTGLAGGAGELFF. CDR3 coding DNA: TGTGCCAGCAGCTTACAGACCGGACTAGCGGGAGGAGCCGGGGAGCTGTTTTTT. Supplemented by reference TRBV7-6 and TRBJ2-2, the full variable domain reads GAGVSQSPRYKVTKRGQDVALRCDPISGHVSLYWYRQALGQGPEFLTYFNYEAQQDKSGLPNDRFSAERPEGSISTLTIQRTEQRDSAMYRCASSLQTGLAGGAGELFFGEGSRLTVL.

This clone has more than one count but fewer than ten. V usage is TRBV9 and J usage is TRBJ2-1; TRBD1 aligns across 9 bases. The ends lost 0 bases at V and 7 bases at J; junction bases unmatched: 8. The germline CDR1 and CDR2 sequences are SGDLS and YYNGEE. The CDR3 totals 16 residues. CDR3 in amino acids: CASSVAPGQGLNEQFF. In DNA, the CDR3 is TGTGCCAGCAGCGTAGCACCGGGACAGGGATTGAATGAGCAGTTCTTC.

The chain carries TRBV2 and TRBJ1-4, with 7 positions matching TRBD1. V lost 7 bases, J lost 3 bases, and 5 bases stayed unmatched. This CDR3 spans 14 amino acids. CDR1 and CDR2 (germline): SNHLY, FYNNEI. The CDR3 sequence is CASKTGFANEKLFF. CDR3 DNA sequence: TGTGCCAGCAAGACAGGGTTTGCTAATGAAAAACTGTTTTTT.

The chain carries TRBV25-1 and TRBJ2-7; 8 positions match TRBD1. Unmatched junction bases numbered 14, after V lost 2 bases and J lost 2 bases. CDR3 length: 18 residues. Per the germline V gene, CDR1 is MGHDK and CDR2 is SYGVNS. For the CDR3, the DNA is TGTGCCAGCAGTGAAGACCCCCCGATTGGACAGGGAACCTACGAGCAGTACTTC. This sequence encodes CASSEDPPIGQGTYEQYF.

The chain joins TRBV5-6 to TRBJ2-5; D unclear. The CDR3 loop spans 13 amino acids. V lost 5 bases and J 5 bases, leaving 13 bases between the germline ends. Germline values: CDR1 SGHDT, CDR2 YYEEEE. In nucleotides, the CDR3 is TGTGCCAGCAGTCGTCGGGTCGAGGAGACCCAGTACTTC. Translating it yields CASSRRVEETQYF.